This entry concerns a single T cell receptor (beta chain). Its antigen is still unknown. Trimming took 5 bases from V and 1 from J, leaving 8 bases between them. The CDR3 extends over 14 amino acids. A second PCR, run for roughly 7 to 12 cycles, used a sample-barcoded 5' primer plus a J-beta primer mix. From the 5' RACE reads, TCRdb called clonotypes with MiXCR, one entry per CDR3 protein. The table records 1.5 million to 2 million distinct CDR3 sequences, roughly 27% of them present only once. The entry originates in a study of blood T cells in healthy people across ages. Donation came from healthy Caucasian individuals in Russia who were aged roughly 6 to 95. General study points: Because donor CMV status was unknown, expanded clonotype changes were possibly confounded.

The TCR originated in a woman in her thirties in good health. The rearrangement uses TRBV12-3 or TRBV12-4 and TRBJ2-2; no firm D call. Specimen: blood. The CDR3 here is CASSQIRNTGELFF. The CDR3 DNA reads TGTGCCAGCAGTCAAATCAGGAACACCGGGGAGCTGTTTTTT.